The rows below give T cell receptor beta chains drawn from one sample of a study of blood T cells in healthy people across ages. One entry per CDR3 protein, called by TCRdb with MiXCR from the 5' RACE reads. The data show about 680,000 distinct CDR3 sequences, around 48% seen once. The sequencing sample was made of blood. These receptors were collected from a woman aged 55-75 years in good health. CDR3s include the opening cysteine and the closing phenylalanine or tryptophan. A D gene is named only where the DNA matches it firmly. Some rows mark clone size as missing; the rest say once, few, many or name a class of expanded clone.

size: NA
J: TRBJ2-1
D: NA
V: TRBV7-7
DNA: TGTGCCAGCAGCCCCGGCCCCAGGCTGGGGCGAGGGTCGATGTACAATGAGCAGTTCTTC
CDR3: CASSPGPRLGRGSMYNEQFF

size: NA
J: TRBJ1-2
D: NA
V: TRBV6-2/TRBV6-3
DNA: TGTGCCAGCAGCCCGCCGGGGGGCAAGAACTATGGCTACACCTTC
CDR3: CASSPPGGKNYGYTF

size: few
J: TRBJ2-7
D: NA
V: TRBV3-1
DNA: TGTGCCAGCAGCCATTCTACCTACGAGCAGTACTTC
CDR3: CASSHSTYEQYF

size: NA
J: TRBJ2-7
D: TRBD1
V: TRBV6-2/TRBV6-3
DNA: TGTGCCAGCAGTTACTCGACGACAGGGGGATACTACGAGCAGTACTTC
CDR3: CASSYSTTGGYYEQYF

size: few
J: TRBJ1-2
D: NA
V: TRBV28
DNA: TGTGCCAGCAGTCTTGATCCTAACTATGGCTACACCTTC
CDR3: CASSLDPNYGYTF

size: NA
J: TRBJ2-2
D: NA
V: TRBV28
DNA: TGTGCCAGCAGTTTTAGGGGCACCGGGGAGCTGTTTTTT
CDR3: CASSFRGTGELFF

size: few
J: TRBJ2-1
D: NA
V: TRBV2
DNA: TGTGCCAGCAGAGACAGGGCGGGACAGTTCTTC
CDR3: CASRDRAGQFF

size: NA
J: TRBJ2-3
D: TRBD2
V: TRBV25-1
DNA: TGTGCCAGCAGTGAGCCTAGCGGGAGGACAGATACGCAGTATTTT
CDR3: CASSEPSGRTDTQYF

size: NA
J: TRBJ2-7
D: TRBD1
V: TRBV6-5
DNA: TGTGCCAGCAGTTACTCGCTAGACAGGGCGGTGGACGAGCAGTACTTC
CDR3: CASSYSLDRAVDEQYF

size: NA
J: TRBJ1-1
D: NA
V: TRBV4-3
DNA: TGCGCCAGCAGCCAAGTAACACTAGAGAACACTGAAGCTTTCTTT
CDR3: CASSQVTLENTEAFF

size: few
J: TRBJ2-7
D: NA
V: TRBV12-3/TRBV12-4
DNA: TGTGCCAGCAGTTTGAACGGTGTCTACGAGCAGTACTTC
CDR3: CASSLNGVYEQYF

size: NA
J: TRBJ2-7
D: NA
V: TRBV7-9
DNA: TGTGCCAGCAGCGTAGGGGGGACAGATTACGAGCAGTACTTC
CDR3: CASSVGGTDYEQYF

size: few
J: TRBJ2-1
D: TRBD2
V: TRBV4-3
DNA: TGCGCCAGCAGCCAAGAGGCGGGAGTGGTATATGAGCAGTTCTTC
CDR3: CASSQEAGVVYEQFF

size: NA
J: TRBJ2-7
D: NA
V: TRBV6-5
DNA: TGTGCCAGCACCCGATCAGCCACAGGATACTCCTACGAGCAGTACTTC
CDR3: CASTRSATGYSYEQYF

size: NA
J: TRBJ2-6
D: TRBD1
V: TRBV6-5
DNA: TGTGCCAGCAAAAGGACAGGGCCCGGGGCCAACGTCCTGACTTTC
CDR3: CASKRTGPGANVLTF

size: few
J: TRBJ2-3
D: NA
V: TRBV12-3/TRBV12-4
DNA: TGTGCCAGCAGTTTCCCGACTAGGGCGACAGATACGCAGTATTTT
CDR3: CASSFPTRATDTQYF

size: NA
J: TRBJ2-7
D: NA
V: TRBV7-9
DNA: TGTGCCAGCAGCTTAACCGGGTACTGGGGCGAGCAGTACTTC
CDR3: CASSLTGYWGEQYF

size: NA
J: TRBJ1-2
D: TRBD1
V: TRBV7-2
DNA: TGTGCCAGCAGCTTAGGGGCAGGGGGCTCCGGCTATGGCTACACCTTC
CDR3: CASSLGAGGSGYGYTF

size: once
J: TRBJ1-2
D: NA
V: TRBV20-1
DNA: TGCAGTGCTAGAGTAGGGGTGGGTGGCTACACCTTC
CDR3: CSARVGVGGYTF

size: few
J: TRBJ2-5
D: NA
V: TRBV6-2/TRBV6-3
DNA: TGTGCCAGCAGTTACTCGAGGCCTCCTGGGGAGACCCAGTACTTC
CDR3: CASSYSRPPGETQYF

size: NA
J: TRBJ2-5
D: TRBD2
V: TRBV20-1
DNA: TGCAGTGCTAGACTTCCGACTAGCGGCCAAGAGACCCAGTACTTC
CDR3: CSARLPTSGQETQYF

size: NA
J: TRBJ1-2
D: TRBD1
V: TRBV30
DNA: TGTGCCTGGAGCGATACAGGGGCCCTGCCATATGGCTACACCTTC
CDR3: CAWSDTGALPYGYTF

size: NA
J: TRBJ2-1
D: NA
V: TRBV10-3
DNA: TGTGCCATCAGTGAGTCTGGGGATGAGCAGTTCTTC
CDR3: CAISESGDEQFF

size: few
J: TRBJ2-7
D: TRBD2
V: TRBV10-3
DNA: TGTGCCATCAGTCCTGTTAGCGGGAGAGCCGAGCAGTACTTC
CDR3: CAISPVSGRAEQYF

size: NA
J: TRBJ2-7
D: NA
V: TRBV7-9
DNA: TGTGCCAGCAGCTTACGTCCCTCTGGGGAGACCCGGTACTTC
CDR3: CASSLRPSGETRYF

size: NA
J: TRBJ2-1
D: TRBD2
V: TRBV27
DNA: TGTGCCAGCAGTTGCTACGGGAGGGCCGCCAATGAGCAGTTCTTC
CDR3: CASSCYGRAANEQFF

size: NA
J: TRBJ1-2
D: TRBD1
V: TRBV25-1
DNA: TGTGCCAGCAGTGAGGGGACTACGGGACAGATGTATGGCTACACCTTC
CDR3: CASSEGTTGQMYGYTF

size: NA
J: TRBJ2-5
D: TRBD1
V: TRBV20-1
DNA: TGCAGTGCTAGGGGGACAGGATTCGGGAAAGAGACCCAGTACTTC
CDR3: CSARGTGFGKETQYF

size: NA
J: TRBJ2-7
D: NA
V: TRBV28
DNA: TGTGCCAGCAGCTTGTACCTAGACAGCCCCTACGAGCAGTACTTC
CDR3: CASSLYLDSPYEQYF

size: NA
J: TRBJ2-1
D: NA
V: TRBV7-7
DNA: TGTGCTAGCAGCTTAGAAGAAGACAGGGAGGCGTTCTTC
CDR3: CASSLEEDREAFF

size: few
J: TRBJ2-7
D: TRBD2
V: TRBV14
DNA: TGTGCCAGCAGCCAAGGTCTAGCGGAATACGAGCAGTACTTC
CDR3: CASSQGLAEYEQYF

size: NA
J: TRBJ2-7
D: TRBD2
V: TRBV3-1
DNA: TGTGCCAGCAGCCAAGGGCGGACTAGCTCCTACGAGCAGTACTTC
CDR3: CASSQGRTSSYEQYF